The 10 T cell receptor beta chains presented below share a single source sample, sequenced in a study of T cells in Graves' hyperthyroidism and ophthalmopathy. Amplified TCR beta CDR3 regions derived from RNA transcripts. TCR CDR3 underwent first-round RT-PCR with the HTBI primer set. TCRdb re-derived calls from the multiplex PCR reads in MiXCR, one entry per CDR3 protein. The sample gives some 370,000 distinct CDR3 sequences, over 11% of which show up once; approximately 29% is in the top ten. The sample consisted of blood. The receptors stem from a man over 45 with Graves' ophthalmopathy.

J is TRBJ2-7 and V is TRBV29-1; 8 bases line up with TRBD2. This CDR3 has 13 amino acids. V shed 4 bases, J shed 4 bases, and the junction held 6 bases outside the gene matches. In germline, CDR1 is SQVTM, CDR2 ANQGSEA. The CDR3 loop is CSVVIAGIYEQYF. CDR3 in DNA: TGCAGCGTTGTTATAGCGGGAATATACGAGCAGTACTTC.

At least ten counts were recorded for this clonotype. This chain joins TRBV12-3 or TRBV12-4 and TRBJ2-5, with TRBD2 matching over 7 bases. This CDR3 region has 16 residues. V shed 5 bases, J shed 1 base, and the junction held 10 bases outside the gene matches. The CDR3 reads CASSGRAGAPQETQYF. DNA of the CDR3: TGTGCCAGCAGTGGGAGGGCGGGAGCCCCCCAAGAGACCCAGTACTTC.

At least ten counts were recorded for this clonotype. This chain uses TRBV13 with TRBJ2-3; 10 bases line up with TRBD2. This CDR3 comprises 20 residues. CDR1 and CDR2 (germline): PRHDT, FYEKMQ (reference sequence). J lost 1 base, V lost 1 base, and 14 bases had no gene match. CDR3 sequence: CASSLVGFRLAGVGTDTQYF. In nucleotides, the CDR3 is TGTGCCAGCAGCTTAGTGGGGTTTAGGCTAGCGGGAGTCGGCACAGATACGCAGTATTTT.

In this sample, this clonotype turned up a few times. The chain employs TRBV5-1 and TRBJ2-5; TRBD1 matches 8 bases. This CDR3 has 17 residues. With V trimmed by 5 bases and J by 2 bases, 14 bases remained unmatched. Germline V lookup: CDR1 SGHRS, CDR2 YFSETQ. The CDR3 region has the DNA TGCGCCAGCAGTTTCGGTCTGCAGGGGGCGAATCAAGAGACCCAGTACTTC. Translated, it gives CASSFGLQGANQETQYF.

J is TRBJ2-7 and V is TRBV5-1, with D possibly being TRBD1 (5 bases). The CDR3 totals 14 residues. Trimming took off 1 base at V and 2 bases at J, with 10 bases between the two ends. Germline loops: CDR1 SGHRS, CDR2 YFSETQ. The CDR3 DNA sequence: TGCGCCAGCAGCTTGTCAGGGAACGCCTACGAGCAGTACTTC. Residues: CASSLSGNAYEQYF.

The CDR3, as DNA: TGCAGCGTTGTAGCTAGCGGGAGTCCCGGGGAGCTGTTTTTT. Translation gives CSVVASGSPGELFF. This sequence joins TRBV29-1 and TRBJ2-2; the match to TRBD2 covers 10 bases. With V trimmed by 4 bases and J by 6 bases, 5 bases remained unmatched. In germline, CDR1 is SQVTM, CDR2 ANQGSEA. This CDR3 has 14 amino acids.

This clonotype came up many times. V is TRBV3-1 and J is TRBJ2-7, with 8 bases that match TRBD2. Trimming removed 3 bases from V and 6 bases from J; junction bases left unmatched: 7. The CDR3 runs 14 residues. In germline, CDR1 is LGHDT, CDR2 YNNKEL (reference sequence). The CDR3 sequence: CASSQAGGRGEQYF. CDR3 bases: TGTGCCAGCAGCCAGGCGGGAGGACGTGGCGAGCAGTACTTC.

This clonotype was recorded a few times. CDR3 nucleotides: TGTGCCAGCAGTGACCGGGGGCTGGGTGAAAAACTGTTTTTT. Translated: CASSDRGLGEKLFF. The gene calls are TRBV6-1 and TRBJ1-4, with D tentatively TRBD1 (6 bases). Germline V lookup: CDR1 MNHNS, CDR2 SASEGT. This CDR3 has 14 amino acids. Trimming removed 3 bases from V and 7 bases from J, with 12 bases in between.

This clonotype was recorded a few times. Here the CDR3 omits its conserved ending phenylalanine or tryptophan, so a read error is the likely source. The rearrangement uses TRBV10-3 and TRBJ2-7; possibly TRBD1 or TRBD2 for D (5 bases each). The CDR3 totals 13 residues. The V gene's germline CDR1 is ENHRY and CDR2 SYGVKD. V shed 2 bases and J shed 4 bases, with 9 bases lying between them. CDR3 sequence reads: CAISEGTQYEQYL. The CDR3 DNA reads TGTGCCATCAGTGAGGGGACGCAATACGAGCAGTACCTC.

This chain links TRBV19 with TRBJ2-7; D might be TRBD1 (5 bases). CDR1 and CDR2 from the germline V gene are LNHDA and SQIVND (reference sequence). V shed 0 bases and J shed 6 bases, with 15 bases lying between them. This CDR3 contains 15 residues. The CDR3 loop reads CASSIDHPGSVEQYF. The CDR3 DNA reads as TGTGCCAGTAGTATAGATCACCCAGGGTCGGTCGAGCAGTACTTC.